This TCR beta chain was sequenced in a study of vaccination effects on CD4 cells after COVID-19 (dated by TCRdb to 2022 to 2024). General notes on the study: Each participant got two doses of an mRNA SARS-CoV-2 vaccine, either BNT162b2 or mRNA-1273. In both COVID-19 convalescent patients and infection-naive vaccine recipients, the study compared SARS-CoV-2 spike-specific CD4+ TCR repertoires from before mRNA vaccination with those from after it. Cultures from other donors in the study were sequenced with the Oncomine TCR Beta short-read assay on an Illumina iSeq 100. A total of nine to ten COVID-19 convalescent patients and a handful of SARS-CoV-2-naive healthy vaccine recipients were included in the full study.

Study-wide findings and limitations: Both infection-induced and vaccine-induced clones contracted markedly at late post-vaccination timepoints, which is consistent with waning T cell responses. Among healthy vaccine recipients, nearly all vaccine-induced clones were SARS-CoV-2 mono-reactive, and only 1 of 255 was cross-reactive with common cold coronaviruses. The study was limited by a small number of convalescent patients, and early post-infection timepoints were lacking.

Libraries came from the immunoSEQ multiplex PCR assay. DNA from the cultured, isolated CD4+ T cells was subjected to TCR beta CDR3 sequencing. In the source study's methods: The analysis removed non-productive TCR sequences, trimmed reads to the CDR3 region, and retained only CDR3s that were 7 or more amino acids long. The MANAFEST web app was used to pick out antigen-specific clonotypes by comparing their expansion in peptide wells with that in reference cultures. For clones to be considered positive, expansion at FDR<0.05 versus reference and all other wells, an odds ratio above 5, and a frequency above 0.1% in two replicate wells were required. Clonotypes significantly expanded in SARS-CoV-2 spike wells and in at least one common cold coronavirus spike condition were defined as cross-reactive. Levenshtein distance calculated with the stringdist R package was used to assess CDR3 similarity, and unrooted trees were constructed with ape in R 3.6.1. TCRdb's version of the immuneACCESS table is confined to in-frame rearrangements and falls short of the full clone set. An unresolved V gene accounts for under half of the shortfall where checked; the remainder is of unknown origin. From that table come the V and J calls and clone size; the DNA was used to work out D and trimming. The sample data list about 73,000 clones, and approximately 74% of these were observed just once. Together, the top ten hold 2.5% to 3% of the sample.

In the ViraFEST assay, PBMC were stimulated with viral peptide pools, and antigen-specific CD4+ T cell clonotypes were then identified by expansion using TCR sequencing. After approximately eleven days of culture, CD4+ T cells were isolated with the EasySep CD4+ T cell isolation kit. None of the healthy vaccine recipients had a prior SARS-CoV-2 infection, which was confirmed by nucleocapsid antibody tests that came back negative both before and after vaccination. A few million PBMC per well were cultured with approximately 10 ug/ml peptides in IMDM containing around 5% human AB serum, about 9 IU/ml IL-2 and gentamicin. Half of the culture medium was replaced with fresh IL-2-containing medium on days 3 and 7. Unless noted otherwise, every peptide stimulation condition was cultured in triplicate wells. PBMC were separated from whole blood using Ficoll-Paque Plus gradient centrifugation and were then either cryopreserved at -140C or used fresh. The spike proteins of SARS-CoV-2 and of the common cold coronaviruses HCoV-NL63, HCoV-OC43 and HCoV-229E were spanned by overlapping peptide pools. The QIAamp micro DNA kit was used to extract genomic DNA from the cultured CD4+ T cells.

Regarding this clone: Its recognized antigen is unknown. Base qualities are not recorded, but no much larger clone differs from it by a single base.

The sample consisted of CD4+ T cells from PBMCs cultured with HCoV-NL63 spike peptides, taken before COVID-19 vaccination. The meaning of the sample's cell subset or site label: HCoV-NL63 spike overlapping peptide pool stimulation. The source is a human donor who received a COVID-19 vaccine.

At the DNA level, the sequence is TGCGCCAGCAGCTTGGTTTACGGGAGCACAGATACGCAGTATTTT. Translated, this gives CASSLVYGSTDTQYF. The V and J segments used are TRBV5-1 and TRBJ2-3; the D gene is not confidently resolved. The CDR3 has 15 amino acids, counting the end cysteine and phenylalanine. The sequence is cut down to CDR3 DNA, 45 bases in frame from base 1. The germline V gene specifies SGHRS as CDR1 and YFSETQ as CDR2. The V end loses 0 bases and the J end loses 0 bases, and a stretch of 8 bases separates them.